This T cell receptor beta chain was identified in a study of T cell repertoires in cytomegalovirus infection. About the research overall: Public TCR beta signatures indicated both CMV infection and matching HLA type. Study-wide points: CMV-specific HLA-C-restricted TCR beta clonotypes dominated the ex vivo response. Accumulated public TCR beta family frequency recognized individuals carrying CMV together with the relevant HLA.

TCRdb reprocessed the reads via MiXCR and lists one record per CDR3 protein. Here the sample spans around 280,000 distinct CDR3 sequences, approximately 15% being singletons. The V segment lost 3 bases and the J segment 3 bases; nucleotides outside the gene matches: 3. CDR3 length equals 13 residues. CDR1 and CDR2 (germline): DFQATT, SNEGSKA (reference sequence). The sample holds many counts of this clonotype. No antigen is known for it. V gene TRBV20-1 combines with J gene TRBJ1-1; 8 bases are shared with TRBD1. This clonotype was sampled from a human donor in good health (CMV status not recorded). Some clones in this sample may be carry-over from other donors' samples. Sequences were obtained from PBMCs. The CDR3 DNA is TGCAGTGCTAGGTGGACAGGGCACACTGAAGCTTTCTTT. It yields the protein CSARWTGHTEAFF.